The rows below give T cell receptor beta chains drawn from one sample of a study of blood T cell repertoires in COVID-19. Using immunoSEQ multiplex PCR, the repertoire was profiled, and TCRdb retains in-frame clones only, with some absent. Of 300,000 or so clones in the sample, around 90% were seen once. The specimen was PBMCs or T cells enriched from blood (not recorded which). The receptors here all came from a woman aged 25-40 years who had recovered from COVID-19. The CDR3 runs from the conserved cysteine through the conserved F or W. A D gene is named only where the DNA matches it firmly. Clone size is given for some rows only: seen once, a few or many times, or a class if the clone is expanded.

len: 17
v_gene: TRBV20-1
d_gene: TRBD1
j_gene: TRBJ2-5
abundance: .
CDR3aa: CSASPVPRGTHQETQYF
CDR3nt: TGCAGTGCTAGTCCGGTTCCCAGGGGGACACACCAAGAGACCCAGTACTTC

len: 12
v_gene: TRBV7-8
d_gene: .
j_gene: TRBJ2-7
abundance: .
CDR3aa: CASSLAFMEQYF
CDR3nt: TGTGCCAGCAGCTTAGCGTTCATGGAGCAGTACTTC

len: 16
v_gene: TRBV3-1/TRBV3-2
d_gene: .
j_gene: TRBJ2-6
abundance: few
CDR3aa: CASSRQIHSGANVLTF
CDR3nt: TGTGCCAGCAGCCGACAGATCCACTCTGGGGCCAACGTCCTGACTTTC

len: 13
v_gene: TRBV30
d_gene: TRBD1
j_gene: TRBJ1-5
abundance: .
CDR3aa: CALGQGVDQPQHF
CDR3nt: TGTGCCTTAGGACAGGGGGTAGATCAGCCCCAGCATTTT

len: 15
v_gene: TRBV4-1
d_gene: .
j_gene: TRBJ1-3
abundance: .
CDR3aa: CASSQPRVDGNTIYF
CDR3nt: TGCGCCAGCAGCCAACCCAGGGTCGATGGAAACACCATATATTTT

len: 13
v_gene: TRBV30
d_gene: TRBD1
j_gene: TRBJ1-6
abundance: .
CDR3aa: CASTQGMGSPLHF
CDR3nt: TGTGCCTCGACACAGGGGATGGGATCACCCCTCCACTTT

len: 17
v_gene: TRBV24-1
d_gene: TRBD1
j_gene: TRBJ1-5
abundance: .
CDR3aa: CATSDLGDRGRNQPQHF
CDR3nt: TGTGCCACCAGTGATTTGGGGGACAGGGGGAGGAATCAGCCCCAGCATTTT

len: 13
v_gene: TRBV12-3/TRBV12-4
d_gene: .
j_gene: TRBJ1-2
abundance: .
CDR3aa: CASSADSLYGYTF
CDR3nt: TGTGCCAGCAGTGCGGACAGCCTCTATGGCTACACCTTC

len: 12
v_gene: TRBV2
d_gene: .
j_gene: TRBJ1-1
abundance: .
CDR3aa: CASSGIRTEAFF
CDR3nt: TGTGCCAGCAGCGGGATACGGACTGAAGCTTTCTTT

len: 13
v_gene: TRBV7-9
d_gene: TRBD1
j_gene: TRBJ1-2
abundance: .
CDR3aa: CASSGGTVYGYTF
CDR3nt: TGTGCCAGCAGCGGGGGGACAGTTTATGGCTACACCTTC

len: 12
v_gene: TRBV30
d_gene: TRBD1
j_gene: TRBJ1-5
abundance: .
CDR3aa: CAWRTGNQPQHF
CDR3nt: TGTGCCTGGAGGACAGGGAATCAGCCCCAGCATTTT

len: 15
v_gene: TRBV4-3
d_gene: TRBD2
j_gene: TRBJ2-1
abundance: .
CDR3aa: CASSGGLAAGNEQFF
CDR3nt: TGCGCCAGCAGCGGGGGACTAGCGGCTGGAAATGAGCAGTTCTTC

len: 15
v_gene: TRBV2
d_gene: .
j_gene: TRBJ1-2
abundance: .
CDR3aa: CASSDPQGGRYGYTF
CDR3nt: TGTGCCAGCAGTGACCCACAGGGTGGAAGGTATGGCTACACCTTC

len: 15
v_gene: TRBV7-9
d_gene: .
j_gene: TRBJ1-1
abundance: .
CDR3aa: CASSLVALQNTEAFF
CDR3nt: TGTGCCAGCAGCTTAGTTGCCTTACAGAACACTGAAGCTTTCTTT

len: 14
v_gene: TRBV7-9
d_gene: .
j_gene: TRBJ1-1
abundance: .
CDR3aa: CASSPSEGDGEAFF
CDR3nt: TGTGCCAGCAGCCCCTCTGAGGGCGACGGTGAAGCTTTCTTT

len: 11
v_gene: TRBV6-5
d_gene: .
j_gene: TRBJ2-7
abundance: .
CDR3aa: CATRQTYEQYF
CDR3nt: TGTGCCACCCGACAGACCTACGAGCAGTACTTC

len: 18
v_gene: TRBV4-3
d_gene: .
j_gene: TRBJ1-1
abundance: .
CDR3aa: CASSQELQQGWGNTEAFF
CDR3nt: TGCGCCAGCAGCCAAGAGCTCCAGCAGGGGTGGGGGAACACTGAAGCTTTCTTT

len: 13
v_gene: TRBV29-1
d_gene: .
j_gene: TRBJ2-5
abundance: .
CDR3aa: CSVESAGLETQYF
CDR3nt: TGCAGCGTTGAATCCGCCGGGTTGGAGACCCAGTACTTC

len: 13
v_gene: TRBV7-3
d_gene: .
j_gene: TRBJ2-1
abundance: once
CDR3aa: CASSLVPYNEQFF
CDR3nt: TGTGCCAGCAGCTTAGTCCCGTACAATGAGCAGTTCTTC

len: 14
v_gene: TRBV19
d_gene: TRBD1
j_gene: TRBJ1-4
abundance: .
CDR3aa: CASSIQGANEKLFF
CDR3nt: TGTGCCAGTAGTATTCAGGGGGCTAATGAAAAACTGTTTTTT

len: 14
v_gene: TRBV1
d_gene: .
j_gene: TRBJ1-2
abundance: few
CDR3aa: CTSSQAPGPLGYTF
CDR3nt: TGCACCAGCAGCCAAGCGCCAGGTCCCCTTGGCTACACCTTC

len: 15
v_gene: TRBV27
d_gene: .
j_gene: TRBJ2-7
abundance: once
CDR3aa: CASSLSPDSSYEQYF
CDR3nt: TGTGCCAGCAGCTTGTCCCCGGACAGCTCCTACGAGCAGTACTTC

len: 15
v_gene: TRBV11-2
d_gene: TRBD1
j_gene: TRBJ2-1
abundance: .
CDR3aa: CASSRTGVTYNEQFF
CDR3nt: TGTGCCAGCAGCCGGACAGGGGTGACCTACAATGAGCAGTTCTTC

len: 15
v_gene: TRBV10-2
d_gene: .
j_gene: TRBJ1-3
abundance: .
CDR3aa: CASSAFPGSGNTIYF
CDR3nt: TGCGCCAGCAGTGCCTTCCCAGGGTCCGGAAACACCATATATTTT

len: 15
v_gene: TRBV27
d_gene: .
j_gene: TRBJ1-2
abundance: .
CDR3aa: CASAWGPTANYGYTF
CDR3nt: TGTGCCAGCGCCTGGGGCCCAACAGCTAACTATGGCTACACCTTC

len: 17
v_gene: TRBV7-9
d_gene: TRBD1
j_gene: TRBJ2-2
abundance: .
CDR3aa: CASSRPGQGANTGELFF
CDR3nt: TGTGCCAGCAGCCGTCCGGGACAGGGGGCGAACACCGGGGAGCTGTTTTTT

len: 14
v_gene: TRBV4-2
d_gene: TRBD1
j_gene: TRBJ2-2
abundance: .
CDR3aa: CASRGQGSTGELFF
CDR3nt: TGTGCCAGCAGGGGACAGGGGTCGACCGGGGAGCTGTTTTTT

len: 14
v_gene: TRBV6-5
d_gene: TRBD1
j_gene: TRBJ1-1
abundance: .
CDR3aa: CASREGQANTEAFF
CDR3nt: TGTGCCAGCAGGGAGGGACAGGCGAACACTGAAGCTTTCTTT